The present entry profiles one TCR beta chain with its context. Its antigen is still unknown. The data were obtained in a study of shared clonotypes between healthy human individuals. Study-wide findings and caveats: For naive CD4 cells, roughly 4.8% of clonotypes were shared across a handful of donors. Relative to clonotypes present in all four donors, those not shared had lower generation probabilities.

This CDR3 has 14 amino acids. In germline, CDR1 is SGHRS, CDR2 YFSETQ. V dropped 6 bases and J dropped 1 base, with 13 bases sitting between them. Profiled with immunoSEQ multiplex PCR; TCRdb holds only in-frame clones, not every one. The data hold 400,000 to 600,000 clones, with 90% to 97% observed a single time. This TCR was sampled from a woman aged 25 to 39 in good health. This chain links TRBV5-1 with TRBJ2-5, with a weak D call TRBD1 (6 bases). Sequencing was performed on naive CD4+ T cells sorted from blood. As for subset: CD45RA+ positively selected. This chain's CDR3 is CASTPGHFQETQYF. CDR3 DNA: TGCGCCAGCACTCCGGGACACTTCCAAGAGACCCAGTACTTC.